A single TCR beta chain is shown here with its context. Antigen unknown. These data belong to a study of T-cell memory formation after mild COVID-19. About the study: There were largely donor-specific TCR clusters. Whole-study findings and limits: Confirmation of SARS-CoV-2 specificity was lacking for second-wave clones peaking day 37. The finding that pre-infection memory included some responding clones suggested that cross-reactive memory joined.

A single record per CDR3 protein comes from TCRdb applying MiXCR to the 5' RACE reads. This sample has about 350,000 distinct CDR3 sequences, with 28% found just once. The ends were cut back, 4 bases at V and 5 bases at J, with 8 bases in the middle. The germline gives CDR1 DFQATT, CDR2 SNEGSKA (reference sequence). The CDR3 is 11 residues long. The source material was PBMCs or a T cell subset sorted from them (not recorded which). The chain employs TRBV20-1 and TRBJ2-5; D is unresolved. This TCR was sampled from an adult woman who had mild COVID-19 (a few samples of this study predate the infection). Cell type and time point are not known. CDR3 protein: CSATLGETQYF. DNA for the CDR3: TGCAGTGCTACCCTCGGGGAGACCCAGTACTTC.